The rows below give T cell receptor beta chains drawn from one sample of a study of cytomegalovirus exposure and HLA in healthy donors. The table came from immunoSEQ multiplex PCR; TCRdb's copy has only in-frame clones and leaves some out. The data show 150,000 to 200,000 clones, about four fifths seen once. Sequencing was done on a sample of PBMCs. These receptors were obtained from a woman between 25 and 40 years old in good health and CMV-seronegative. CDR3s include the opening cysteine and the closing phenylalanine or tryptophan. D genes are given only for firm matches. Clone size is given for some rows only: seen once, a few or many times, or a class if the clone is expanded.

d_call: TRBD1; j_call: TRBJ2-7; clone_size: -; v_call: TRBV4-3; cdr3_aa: CASSHQTGYEQYF; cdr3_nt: TGCGCCAGCAGCCACCAGACAGGGTACGAGCAGTACTTC
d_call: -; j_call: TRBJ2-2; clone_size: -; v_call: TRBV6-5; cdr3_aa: CATRGHTNTGELFF; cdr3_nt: TGTGCCACCCGAGGGCATACGAACACCGGGGAGCTGTTTTTT
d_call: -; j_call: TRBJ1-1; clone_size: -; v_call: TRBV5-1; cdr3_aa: CASSLVAGTNTEAFF; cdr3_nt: TGCGCCAGCAGCTTGGTCGCAGGCACCAACACTGAAGCTTTCTTT
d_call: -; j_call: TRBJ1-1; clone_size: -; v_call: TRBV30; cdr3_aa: CAWSTGGDQRAFF; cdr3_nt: TGTGCCTGGAGTACAGGAGGGGACCAGAGGGCTTTCTTT
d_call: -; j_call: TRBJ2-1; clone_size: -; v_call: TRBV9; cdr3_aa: CASSVEGDPYNEQFF; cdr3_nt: TGTGCCAGCAGCGTAGAAGGAGACCCCTACAATGAGCAGTTCTTC
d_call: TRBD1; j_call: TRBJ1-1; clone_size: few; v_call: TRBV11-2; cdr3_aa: CASSSDRATGAFF; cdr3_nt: TGTGCCAGCAGCTCCGACAGGGCGACGGGAGCTTTCTTT
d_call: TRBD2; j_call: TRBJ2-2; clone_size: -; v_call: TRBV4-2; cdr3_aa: CASSQLAGGWNTGELFF; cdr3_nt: TGTGCCAGCAGCCAACTAGCGGGGGGGTGGAACACCGGGGAGCTGTTTTTT
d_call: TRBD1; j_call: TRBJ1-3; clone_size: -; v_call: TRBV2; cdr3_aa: CASTDPPGGSGNTIYF; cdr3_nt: TGTGCCAGCACTGACCCTCCAGGGGGCTCTGGAAACACCATATATTTT
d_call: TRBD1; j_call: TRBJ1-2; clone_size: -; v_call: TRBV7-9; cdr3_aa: CASSSDRGGYTF; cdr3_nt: TGTGCCAGCAGTTCCGACAGGGGAGGCTACACCTTC
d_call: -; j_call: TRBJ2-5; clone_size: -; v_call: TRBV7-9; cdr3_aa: CASSLAPGLLQETQYF; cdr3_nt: TGTGCCAGCAGCTTAGCCCCAGGACTACTCCAAGAGACCCAGTACTTC
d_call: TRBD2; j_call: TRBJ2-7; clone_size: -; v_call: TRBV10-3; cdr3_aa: CAIRASGGRYEQYF; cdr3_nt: TGTGCCATCAGGGCTAGCGGGGGGCGCTACGAGCAGTACTTC
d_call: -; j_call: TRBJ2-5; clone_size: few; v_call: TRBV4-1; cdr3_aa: CASSQGLQGRETQYF; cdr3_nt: TGCGCCAGCAGCCAAGGACTACAGGGCCGAGAGACCCAGTACTTC
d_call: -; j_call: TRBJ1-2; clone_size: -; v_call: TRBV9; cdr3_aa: CASSHQRGRDYGYTF; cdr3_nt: TGTGCCAGCAGCCATCAACGGGGTAGGGACTATGGCTACACCTTC
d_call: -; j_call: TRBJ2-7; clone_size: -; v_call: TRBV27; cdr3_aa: CASSLGGPSYEQYF; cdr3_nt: TGTGCCAGCAGTTTGGGGGGGCCGTCCTACGAGCAGTACTTC
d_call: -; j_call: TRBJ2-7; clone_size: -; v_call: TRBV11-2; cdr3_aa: CASSLEAAYEQYF; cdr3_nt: TGTGCCAGCAGCTTAGAGGCAGCCTACGAGCAGTACTTC
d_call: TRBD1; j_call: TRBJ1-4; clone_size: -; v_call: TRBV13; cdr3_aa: CASSSQGTLNEKLFF; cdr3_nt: TGTGCCAGCAGCTCACAGGGGACCCTCAATGAAAAACTGTTTTTT
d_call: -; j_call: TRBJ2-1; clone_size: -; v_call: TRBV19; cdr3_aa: CASSPLGQIPYNEQFF; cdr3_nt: TGTGCCAGTAGTCCCCTGGGACAAATCCCTTACAATGAGCAGTTCTTC
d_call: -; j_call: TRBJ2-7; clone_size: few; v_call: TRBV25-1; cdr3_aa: CASKGDSSYEQYF; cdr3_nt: TGTGCCAGCAAAGGGGATAGCTCCTACGAGCAGTACTTC
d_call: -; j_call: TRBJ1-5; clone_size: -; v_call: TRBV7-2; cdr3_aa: CASSLGWGQSNQPQHF; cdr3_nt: TGTGCCAGCAGCTTAGGCTGGGGGCAGAGCAATCAGCCCCAGCATTTT
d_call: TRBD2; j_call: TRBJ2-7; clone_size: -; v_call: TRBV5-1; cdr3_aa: CASSLATASGGSYEQYF; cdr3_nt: TGCGCCAGCAGCTTGGCTACGGCTAGCGGGGGCTCCTACGAGCAGTACTTC
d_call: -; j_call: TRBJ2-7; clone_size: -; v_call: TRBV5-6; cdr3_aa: CASSFGPSTSGEQYF; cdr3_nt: TGTGCCAGCAGCTTCGGGCCTTCAACCTCGGGAGAGCAGTACTTC
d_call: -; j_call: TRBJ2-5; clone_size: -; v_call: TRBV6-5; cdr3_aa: CAVHLGSGETQYF; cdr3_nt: TGTGCCGTCCACCTGGGCAGTGGGGAGACCCAGTACTTC